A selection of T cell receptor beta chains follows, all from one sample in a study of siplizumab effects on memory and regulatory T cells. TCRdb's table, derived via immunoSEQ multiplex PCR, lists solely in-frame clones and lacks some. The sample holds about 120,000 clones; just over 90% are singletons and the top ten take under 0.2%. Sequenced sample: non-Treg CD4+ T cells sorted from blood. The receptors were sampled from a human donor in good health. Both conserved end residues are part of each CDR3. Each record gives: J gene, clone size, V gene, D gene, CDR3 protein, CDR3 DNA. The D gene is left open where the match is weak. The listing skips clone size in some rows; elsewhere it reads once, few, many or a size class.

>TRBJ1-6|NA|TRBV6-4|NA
CARPGRYNSPLHF
TGTGCCAGACCGGGACGGTATAATTCACCCCTCCACTTT
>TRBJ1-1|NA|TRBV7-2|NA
CASRKMLGGTEAFF
TGTGCCAGCAGAAAAATGTTGGGTGGCACTGAAGCTTTCTTT
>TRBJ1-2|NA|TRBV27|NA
CASSPGPGYGYTF
TGTGCCAGCAGTCCGGGACCAGGGTATGGCTACACCTTC
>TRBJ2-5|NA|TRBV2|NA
CASNQVLETQYF
TGTGCCAGCAATCAGGTCTTGGAGACCCAGTACTTC
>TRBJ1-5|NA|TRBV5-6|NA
CASSIQGSQPQHF
TGTGCCAGCAGCATCCAAGGAAGTCAGCCCCAGCATTTT
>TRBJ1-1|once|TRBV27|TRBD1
CASRPQPGTGITEAFF
TGTGCCAGCAGACCCCAACCCGGGACAGGGATAACTGAAGCTTTCTTT
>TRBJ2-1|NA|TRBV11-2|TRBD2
CASSLYSGGTNEQFF
TGTGCCAGCAGCTTATATAGCGGGGGGACCAATGAGCAGTTCTTC
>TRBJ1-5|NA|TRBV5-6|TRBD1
CASSPGTGRNQPQHF
TGTGCCAGCAGCCCCGGGACAGGGAGGAATCAGCCCCAGCATTTT
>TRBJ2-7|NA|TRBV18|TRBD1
CASSLGQGELYEQYF
TGTGCCAGCTCGCTCGGACAGGGCGAGTTGTACGAGCAGTACTTC
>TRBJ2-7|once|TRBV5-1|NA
CASSLIVGSLSGEQYF
TGCGCCAGCAGCTTGATAGTGGGTAGTTTGTCCGGCGAGCAGTACTTC
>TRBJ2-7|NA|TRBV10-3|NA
CAISEIGEQYF
TGTGCCATCAGTGAAATTGGCGAGCAGTACTTC
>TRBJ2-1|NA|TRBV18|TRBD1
CASSRLGQGPSNEQFF
TGTGCCAGCTCCCGGCTGGGACAGGGTCCCTCCAATGAGCAGTTCTTC
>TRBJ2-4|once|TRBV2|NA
CASGDGAKNIQYF
TGTGCCAGCGGGGACGGTGCCAAAAACATTCAGTACTTC
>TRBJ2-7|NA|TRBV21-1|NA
CASSKRRSLGLATKISYEQYF
TGTGCCAGCAGCAAAAGGCGGTCTCTCGGACTAGCGACGAAAATCTCCTACGAGCAGTACTTC
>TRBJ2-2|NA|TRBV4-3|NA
CASSQNLEGAGTGELFF
TGCGCCAGCAGCCAGAACCTGGAGGGGGCAGGCACCGGGGAGCTGTTTTTT
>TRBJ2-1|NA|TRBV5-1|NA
CASSPSSGAMGDEQFF
TGCGCCAGCAGCCCCAGCTCGGGGGCAATGGGCGATGAGCAGTTCTTC
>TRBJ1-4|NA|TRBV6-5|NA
CASSSTSTTSWEKLFF
TGTGCCAGCAGTTCCACATCGACCACTTCGTGGGAAAAACTGTTTTTT
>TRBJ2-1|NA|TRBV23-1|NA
CASSRNRGYEQFF
TGCGCCAGCAGCCGCAACCGTGGTTATGAGCAGTTCTTC
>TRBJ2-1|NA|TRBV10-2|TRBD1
CASSESGDRGNGFF
TGCGCCAGCAGTGAGTCTGGGGACAGGGGGAATGGGTTCTTC
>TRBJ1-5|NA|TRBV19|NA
CASSLGGTSNQPQHF
TGTGCCAGTAGTCTAGGCGGAACGAGCAATCAGCCCCAGCATTTT
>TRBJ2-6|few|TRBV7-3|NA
CASSPGDSTGANVLTF
TGTGCCAGCAGCCCCGGGGACTCCACTGGGGCCAACGTCCTGACTTTC
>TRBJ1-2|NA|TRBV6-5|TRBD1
CASRRQGAGGYTF
TGTGCCAGCAGGAGACAGGGGGCGGGTGGCTACACCTTC
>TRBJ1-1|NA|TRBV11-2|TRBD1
CASSLGDSLTEAFF
TGTGCCAGCAGCTTGGGGGACAGCCTCACTGAAGCTTTCTTT
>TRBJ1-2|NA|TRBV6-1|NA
CASSEALTAGLNYGYTF
TGTGCCAGCAGCGAAGCCCTAACCGCGGGCCTAAACTATGGCTACACCTTC
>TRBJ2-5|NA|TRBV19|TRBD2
CASSPRLAGGSVGVMTQYF
TGTGCCAGTAGTCCTAGACTAGCGGGGGGCTCGGTTGGGGTGATGACCCAGTACTTC
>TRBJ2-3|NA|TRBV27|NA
CASRGPRGPADTQYF
TGTGCCAGCAGGGGGCCTAGGGGCCCGGCAGATACGCAGTATTTT
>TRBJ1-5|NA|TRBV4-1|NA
CASSQDREGVRQPQHF
TGCGCCAGCAGCCAAGATCGAGAAGGGGTAAGGCAGCCCCAGCATTTT
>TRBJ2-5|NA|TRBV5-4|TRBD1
CASSLIDRVETQYF
TGTGCCAGCAGCCTCATAGACAGGGTCGAGACCCAGTACTTC
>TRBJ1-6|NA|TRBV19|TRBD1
CASSISSRQGYNSPLHF
TGTGCCAGTAGTATTTCTTCCCGACAGGGGTATAATTCACCCCTCCACTTT
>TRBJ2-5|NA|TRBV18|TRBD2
CASTPRLAGQETQYF
TGTGCCAGCACTCCCCGACTAGCGGGGCAAGAGACCCAGTACTTC
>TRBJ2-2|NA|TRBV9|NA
CASSVLPGRGGELFF
TGTGCCAGCAGCGTTCTTCCGGGACGAGGCGGGGAGCTGTTTTTT
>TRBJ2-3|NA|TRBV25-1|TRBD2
CASSVGGGATDTQYF
TGTGCCAGCAGTGTAGGCGGGGGGGCTACCGATACGCAGTATTTT
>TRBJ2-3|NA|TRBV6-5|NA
CASRPSGTDTQYF
TGTGCCAGCAGACCTAGCGGCACAGATACGCAGTATTTT
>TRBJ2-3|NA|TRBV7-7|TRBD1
CASSATGATDTQYF
TGTGCCAGCAGCGCCACAGGGGCGACAGATACGCAGTATTTT
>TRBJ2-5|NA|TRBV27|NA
CASSAPGTPYQETQYF
TGTGCCAGCAGCGCACCCGGGACTCCGTACCAAGAGACCCAGTACTTC
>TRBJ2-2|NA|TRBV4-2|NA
CASSHNTGELFF
TGTGCCAGCAGCCATAACACCGGGGAGCTGTTTTTT
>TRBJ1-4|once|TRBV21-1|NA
CASSRIHRGENEKLFF
TGTGCCAGCAGCAGGATTCACAGGGGAGAGAATGAAAAACTGTTTTTT
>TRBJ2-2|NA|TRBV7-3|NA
CASREGSGELFF
TGTGCCAGCAGAGAGGGGTCCGGGGAGCTGTTTTTT
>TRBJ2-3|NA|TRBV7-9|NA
CASSMGASGESPQYF
TGTGCCAGCAGCATGGGGGCTAGCGGAGAGTCCCCCCAGTATTTT
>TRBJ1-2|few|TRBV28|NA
CASTRDIYGYTF
TGTGCCAGCACTCGGGACATCTATGGCTACACCTTC
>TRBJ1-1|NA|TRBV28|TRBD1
CASSILGQGGSTEAFF
TGTGCCAGCAGTATTTTAGGACAGGGGGGGAGCACTGAAGCTTTCTTT
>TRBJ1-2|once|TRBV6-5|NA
CASSRSNYGYTF
TGTGCCTCTAGCAGGTCTAACTATGGCTACACCTTC
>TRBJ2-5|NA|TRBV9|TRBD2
CASSVTSVQETQYF
TGTGCCAGCAGCGTGACTAGCGTTCAAGAGACCCAGTACTTC
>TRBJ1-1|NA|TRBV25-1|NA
CATTRDTEAFF
TGTGCCACCACCCGGGACACTGAAGCTTTCTTT
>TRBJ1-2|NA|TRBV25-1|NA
CASKVRAPGPDGYTF
TGTGCCAGCAAGGTAAGGGCCCCGGGTCCCGACGGCTACACCTTC
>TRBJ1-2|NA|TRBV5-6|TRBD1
CASRDRNNYGYTF
TGTGCCAGCAGGGACAGGAATAACTATGGCTACACCTTC
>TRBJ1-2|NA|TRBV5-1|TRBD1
CASSLEGAVSYGYTF
TGCGCCAGCAGCTTAGAGGGGGCCGTATCCTATGGCTACACCTTC
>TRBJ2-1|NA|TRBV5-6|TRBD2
CASSAGEEPYNEQFF
TGTGCCAGCAGTGCGGGGGAGGAACCCTACAATGAGCAGTTCTTC
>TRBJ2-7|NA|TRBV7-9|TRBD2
CASSERGVTSYEQYF
TGTGCCAGCAGCGAGCGGGGGGTGACGTCCTACGAGCAGTACTTC
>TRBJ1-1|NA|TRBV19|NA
CASSRGVGEAFF
TGTGCCAGTAGTCGGGGAGTCGGTGAAGCTTTCTTT
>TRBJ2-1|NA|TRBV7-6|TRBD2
CASSAAGGGYNEQFF
TGTGCCAGCAGCGCAGCGGGGGGAGGATACAATGAGCAGTTCTTC
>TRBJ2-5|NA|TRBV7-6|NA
CASSKGSAPLQETQYF
TGTGCCAGCAGCAAAGGATCCGCACCACTACAAGAGACCCAGTACTTC
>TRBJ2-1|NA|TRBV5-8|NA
CASSNGQFAYNEQFF
TGTGCCAGCAGCAACGGGCAGTTCGCCTACAATGAGCAGTTCTTC
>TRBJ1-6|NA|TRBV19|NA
CASSLRTNNSPLHF
TGTGCCAGTAGTTTACGGACAAATAATTCACCCCTCCACTTT
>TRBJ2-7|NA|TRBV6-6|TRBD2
CASSYSAGGNYEQYF
TGTGCCAGCAGTTACTCGGCCGGGGGGAACTACGAGCAGTACTTC
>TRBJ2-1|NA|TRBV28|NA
CASSLWAGTYNEQFF
TGTGCCAGCAGTTTATGGGCAGGGACCTACAATGAGCAGTTCTTC
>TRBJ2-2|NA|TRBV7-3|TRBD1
CASSLTQGVYTGELFF
TGTGCCAGCAGCTTAACCCAGGGGGTGTACACCGGGGAGCTGTTTTTT